A single sample is the source of the 26 T cell receptor beta chains below, sequenced in a study of tissue T cells after allogeneic stem cell transplantation. The assay was immunoSEQ multiplex PCR, and TCRdb's table has in-frame clones only and misses some. This table holds about 8,700 clones, 40% to 45% found once. Time point here: mouse harvest day 7 after allogeneic transplant. The graft held 10^6 splenic CD5+ T cells and 10^7 T-cell-depleted bone marrow cells. Sequencing input: skin. These receptors all stem from a female BALB/c mouse given C57BL/6 T cells with graft-versus-host disease after an allogeneic hematopoietic cell transplant.

Comments on this clone: Genes here carry mouse names. Read coverage stops 1 residue before the CDR3 terminus; the germline J gene supplies the remainder. The chain uses TRBV15 and TRBJ2-2; 8 bases agree with TRBD2. This CDR3 has 16 residues. Germline lookup yields CDR1 SGHND and CDR2 FRSKSL. V shed 2 bases, J shed 2 bases, and the junction held 4 bases outside the gene matches. The CDR3 sequence is CASSLSTGGNTGQLYF. Incomplete CDR3 DNA: TGTGCCAGCAGTTTAAGTACTGGGGGCAACACCGGGCAGCTCTAC.

This clone appeared a few times. A much larger clone differs from this one at a single base, so this may be a read error. Gene names denote mouse genes. Read sequence stops 1 residue before the CDR3 end, and the germline J gene provides the missing end. The chain employs TRBV26 and TRBJ2-2, with D possibly matching TRBD1 (6 bases). V lost 4 bases to trimming and J lost 2 bases, with 8 bases between them. This CDR3 region has 14 residues. Germline CDR1 KGHPV, CDR2 FQNQEV (reference sequence). The DNA read from the CDR3 is TGTGCCAGCAGTCCGGGACATAACACCGGGCAGCTCTAC. This translates into CASSPGHNTGQLY. Given in full, the CDR3 is CASSPGHNTGQLYF. The entire variable domain, with the rest obtained from reference TRBV26 and TRBJ2-2, is as follows: NSKVIQTPRYLVKGQGQKAKMRCIPEKGHPVVFWYQQNKNNEFKFLINFQNQEVLQQIDMTEKRFSAECPSNSPCSLEIQSSEAGDSALYLCASSPGHNTGQLYFGEGSKLTVL.

Judged by abundance, this clone is medium-sized. The gene symbols are mouse symbols. The read stops 1 residue short of the end of the CDR3; the missing end is completed from the germline J gene. This sample also contains other DNA sequences that code for the same CDR3. The chain has TRBV26 and TRBJ2-7; 8 nucleotides line up with TRBD1. The germline CDR1 and CDR2 sequences are KGHPV and FQNQEV (reference sequence). V shed 6 bases, J shed 5 bases, and the junction held 3 bases outside the gene matches. The CDR3 totals 12 residues. Partial CDR3 DNA: TGTGCCAGCAGCCCGACAGGGGATGAACAGTAC. Its translation is CASSPTGDEQY. The whole CDR3 is CASSPTGDEQYF.

This clone was counted only a few times. Any gene name here is a mouse gene name. The missing CDR3 end, 1 residue past where the read stops, is filled in from the germline J gene. The gene calls are TRBV23 and TRBJ2-1; the D call of TRBD2 is as the table states it, not checked on the DNA. This CDR3 has 15 amino acids. CDR1 is KGHTA and CDR2 is FQNQQP in the germline V gene. CDR3 region: CSSSQDWGPYAEQFF. The sequenced part of the CDR3 DNA is TGCTCCAGCAGTCAAGACTGGGGGCCCTATGCTGAGCAGTTC.

To note about this clone: All gene names here are mouse names. The CDR3 end is not reached by the read, which stops 1 residue before it; the germline J gene fills it in. The chain is built from TRBV16 and TRBJ1-2; perhaps TRBD1 as D (5 bases). The germline gives CDR1 SGHSA, CDR2 FRNQAP. There are 14 residues in the CDR3. The V end was cut by 4 bases, the J end by 2 bases, with 11 bases between. The CDR3 region is CASSSQGGNSDYTF. The sequenced CDR3 bases are TGTGCAAGCAGCTCCCAGGGCGGTAACTCCGACTACACC.

As to this clone: Genes here carry mouse names. The DNA ends 1 residue before the CDR3 does, and the rest of the CDR3 is filled in from the germline J gene. The chain is built from TRBV26 and TRBJ2-1, with D unresolved. This CDR3 spans 13 amino acids. CDR1 and CDR2 from the germline V gene are KGHPV and FQNQEV (reference sequence). Trimming removed 2 bases at V and 1 base at J, with 3 bases between. CDR3 DNA (partial): TGTGCCAGCAGTCTGGACAACTATGCTGAGCAGTTC. Protein sequence: CASSLDNYAEQF. The full CDR3 is CASSLDNYAEQFF.

As regards this clone: The germline and genes are mouse ones. The read ends 1 residue early relative to the CDR3; the germline J gene fills the gap. The chain couples TRBV5 to TRBJ1-4; 11 positions match TRBD1. V lost 2 bases to trimming and J lost 7 bases; unmatched junction nucleotides: 3. CDR1 is LGHNA, CDR2 YNLKQL, per germline (reference sequence). This CDR3 is 15 amino acids long. CDR3 DNA (partial): TGTGCCAGCAGCCAAAGGACAGGGGGCCGCGAAAGATTATTT. This codes for CASSQRTGGRERLF. The full-length CDR3 reads as CASSQRTGGRERLFF.

About this clone itself: The gene symbols are mouse symbols. The read is 1 residue too short to cover the CDR3 end, so that end is filled in from the germline J gene. The J gene is TRBJ2-2, the V gene TRBV3; possibly TRBD2 for D (6 bases). CDR3 size: 15 residues. CDR1 is SNHLY and CDR2 is FYNGKV in the germline V gene (reference sequence). The V and J ends lost 3 bases and 0 bases respectively, with 8 bases between them. The CDR3 region is CASSFWGSNTGQLYF. The sequenced CDR3 bases are TGTGCCAGCAGCTTCTGGGGATCAAACACCGGGCAGCTCTAC.

A word on this clone: Here the gene names and germline are mouse. The read halts 1 residue ahead of the CDR3 end, with the missing end drawn from the germline J gene. J is TRBJ1-1 and V is TRBV3, with TRBD1 as a possible D gene (6 bases). V lost 5 bases to trimming and J lost 1 base, with 8 bases between them. In germline, CDR1 is SNHLY, CDR2 FYNGKV (reference sequence). The CDR3 has 13 amino acids. CDR3 DNA (partial): TGTGCCAGCAGCATCAGGGGAAACACAGAAGTCTTC. Translating it yields CASSIRGNTEVF. The full-length CDR3 reads as CASSIRGNTEVFF. The full variable domain, in which reference TRBV3 and TRBJ1-1 provide the parts outside the CDR3, is GPKVLQIPSHQIIDMGQMVTLNCDPVSNHLYFYWYKQILGQQMEFLVNFYNGKVMEKSKLFKDQFSVERPDGSYFTLKIQPTALEDSAVYFCASSIRGNTEVFFGKGTRLTVV.

Concerning this clone itself: The gene symbols are mouse symbols. The read falls 1 residue short of the CDR3 end, and the missing part is taken from the germline J gene. V gene TRBV3 combines with J gene TRBJ2-3, with TRBD2 matching 11 bases. The CDR3 extends over 16 amino acids. Unmatched junction bases numbered 3, after V lost 3 bases and J lost 1 base. Looked up from germline, CDR1 is SNHLY and CDR2 is FYNGKV (reference sequence). The DNA read from the CDR3 is TGTGCCAGCAGCTTGGACTGGGGGGAGGGTGCAGAAACGCTGTAT. Translated, it gives CASSLDWGEGAETLY. The entire CDR3 reads CASSLDWGEGAETLYF.

By proportion, this clone is medium-sized. Gene names follow the mouse nomenclature. The CDR3 end falls 1 residue outside the read, so it is completed with the germline J gene. This sequence joins TRBV16 and TRBJ2-2; TRBD1 might be the D (5 bases). V was shortened by 0 bases and J by 0 bases, with 5 bases between the two germline ends. The CDR3 totals 15 residues. Germline values: CDR1 SGHSA, CDR2 FRNQAP. CDR3 sequence reads: CASSLDRANTGQLYF. The sequenced part of the CDR3 DNA is TGTGCAAGCAGCTTAGACAGGGCAAACACCGGGCAGCTCTAC.

By frequency in the sample, this clone is medium-sized. Germline and genes here are mouse. The read ends 1 residue before the CDR3 terminus; that terminus is restored from the germline J gene. This chain uses TRBV3 with TRBJ2-1; 7 bases line up with TRBD2. Germline V gene lookup returns CDR1 SNHLY and CDR2 FYNGKV (reference sequence). The V segment lost 2 bases and the J segment 7 bases; nucleotides outside the gene matches: 5. The CDR3 runs 14 residues. CDR3 in amino acids: CASSLHWGGAEQFF. The part of the CDR3 DNA that was read is TGTGCCAGCAGCTTACACTGGGGAGGGGCTGAGCAGTTC.

On this clone itself: Genes here carry mouse names. The DNA ends 1 residue before the CDR3 does, and the rest of the CDR3 is filled in from the germline J gene. V gene TRBV13-1 combines with J gene TRBJ1-6; D is uncertain. TRBJ1-6 is an ORF for which the function is uncertain. The germline V and J ends were trimmed by 2 bases and 3 bases, with 6 bases remaining between them. Germline lookup yields CDR1 NSHNY and CDR2 SYGAGN. The CDR3 is 14 amino acids. The part of the CDR3 DNA that was read is TGTGCCAGCAGTGACACGGGCTATAATTCGCCCCTCTAC. Its protein product is CASSDTGYNSPLY. The complete CDR3 sequence is CASSDTGYNSPLYF.

This clone was detected a few times. Genes here carry mouse names. The CDR3 end lies 1 residue beyond the end of the read and is filled in from the germline J gene. The chain uses TRBV19 and TRBJ1-4, with D uncertain. V was cut by 2 bases and J by 0 bases, with 5 bases left in between. The CDR3 extends over 14 amino acids. Germline V gene sequence: CDR1 FNHDT, CDR2 SITEND (reference sequence). CDR3 region: CASSIGFSNERLFF. The DNA read from the CDR3 is TGTGCCAGCAGTATCGGATTTTCCAACGAAAGATTATTT.

In regard to this clone: Gene labels here are mouse ones. The missing CDR3 end, 1 residue past where the read stops, is filled in from the germline J gene. The chain joins TRBV1 to TRBJ2-1, with 7 bases matching TRBD2. Per the germline V gene, CDR1 is NSQYPW and CDR2 is LRSPGD (reference sequence). This CDR3 spans 16 amino acids. The J segment lost 4 bases and the V segment lost 0 bases, leaving 6 bases of the junction unmatched. The CDR3: CTCSADRLGVYAEQFF. The sequenced part of the CDR3 DNA is TGCACCTGCAGTGCAGATAGGCTGGGGGTGTATGCTGAGCAGTTC.

This clone is categorized as medium-sized. Here the gene names and germline are mouse. The read ends 1 residue early relative to the CDR3; the germline J gene fills the gap. The chain combines TRBV29 with TRBJ1-2; perhaps TRBD1 as D (5 bases). V shed 4 bases and J shed 6 bases, with 6 bases lying between them. CDR1 and CDR2 (germline): MSHET, SYDVDS. The CDR3 length is 11 residues. CDR3: CASSWTTDYTF. Incomplete CDR3 DNA: TGTGCTAGCAGTTGGACAACCGACTACACC.

As regards this clone: Gene and germline names: mouse. The read finishes 1 residue shy of the CDR3 end, and the germline J gene is used to complete it. The chain couples TRBV13-1 to TRBJ1-1; no definite D call. V dropped 0 bases and J dropped 3 bases, with 6 bases sitting between them. This CDR3 region has 13 residues. CDR1 is NSHNY, CDR2 SYGAGN, per germline. CDR3 protein: CASSDDRYTEVFF. The sequenced CDR3 bases are TGTGCCAGCAGTGATGATAGGTACACAGAAGTCTTC.

Within the sample, this clone is medium-sized. Gene names refer to mouse genes. The read falls 1 residue short of the CDR3 end, and the missing part is taken from the germline J gene. The chain couples TRBV19 to TRBJ1-4; no definite D call. CDR3 length: 13 residues. V gave up 5 bases and J gave up 7 bases, with 12 bases separating them. Per the germline V gene, CDR1 is FNHDT and CDR2 is SITEND (reference sequence). The CDR3 DNA, read in part, is TGTGCCAGCAGCCTGCAGCCCCTCGAAAGATTATTT. Its protein is CASSLQPLERLF. The complete CDR3 protein is CASSLQPLERLFF.

This clone was seen a single time. Genes and germline come from the mouse. The read halts 1 residue ahead of the CDR3 end, with the missing end drawn from the germline J gene. This sequence joins TRBV26 and TRBJ2-3, with TRBD1 matching over 8 bases. Unmatched junction bases numbered 4, after V lost 4 bases and J lost 1 base. The CDR3 contains 15 residues. Germline V CDR1 and CDR2: KGHPV, FQNQEV (reference sequence). CDR3 bases read: TGTGCCAGCAGTCCTCCGACAGGGGGTGCAGAAACGCTGTAT. Translating it yields CASSPPTGGAETLY. The CDR3 reads in full as CASSPPTGGAETLYF.

As to this clone: These gene names are mouse names. Read sequence stops 1 residue before the CDR3 end, and the germline J gene provides the missing end. The V gene is TRBV31, the J gene TRBJ2-7; 7 nucleotides align to TRBD1. CDR3 length equals 14 residues. Per germline, CDR1 GKSSPN and CDR2 SITVG. J lost 0 bases, V lost 1 base, and 3 bases had no gene match. The sequenced part of the CDR3 DNA is TGTGCCTGGAGTCGCCGGGACAGCTCCTATGAACAGTAC. Translation: CAWSRRDSSYEQY. The entire CDR3 protein reads CAWSRRDSSYEQYF.

Turning to this clone: The listed genes are named as in mouse. The read finishes 1 residue shy of the CDR3 end, and the germline J gene is used to complete it. The V and J genes are TRBV23 and TRBJ1-1; TRBD1 is taken as the D call from the table, unchecked against the DNA. The CDR3 runs to 14 residues. From germline, CDR1 is KGHTA and CDR2 FQNQQP. CDR3 DNA (partial): TGCTCCAGCAGTGCTAGACAGGGGAACACAGAAGTCTTC. Protein sequence: CSSSARQGNTEVF. The entire CDR3 protein reads CSSSARQGNTEVFF.

The table lists this clone with a few counts. Gene names denote mouse genes. The part of the CDR3 DNA that was read is TGTGCCAGCAGTTTGGGGCTTAGTGCAGAAACGCTGTAT. Amino acid sequence: CASSLGLSAETLY. The CDR3 in its entirety is CASSLGLSAETLYF. The chain is built from TRBV15 and TRBJ2-3, with D perhaps TRBD1 or TRBD2 (5 bases each). The read falls 1 residue short of the CDR3 end, and the missing part is taken from the germline J gene. The germline CDR1 and CDR2 sequences are SGHND and FRSKSL. With 3 bases removed from V and 0 bases from J, the gap between germline ends came to 7 bases. The CDR3 is 14 amino acids.

On this clone itself: Gene names denote mouse genes. The CDR3 end falls 1 residue outside the read, so it is completed with the germline J gene. The rearrangement uses TRBV16 and TRBJ2-7; 11 bases agree with TRBD2. Looked up from germline, CDR1 is SGHSA and CDR2 is FRNQAP. V dropped 1 base and J dropped 4; count of bases not matched to a gene: 3. The CDR3 consists of 15 residues. CDR3 sequence reads: CASSLAGTGGYEQYF. CDR3 DNA, as far as it was read: TGTGCAAGCAGCTTAGCGGGGACTGGGGGTTATGAACAGTAC.

This clone was detected a few times. Gene names are the mouse ones. The CDR3 extends 1 residue past the end of the read, so its final part is completed from the germline J gene. The chain links TRBV23 to TRBJ2-7; no DNA check was done on the table's D call, TRBD2. The CDR3 has 15 amino acids. CDR1 KGHTA and CDR2 FQNQQP come from the germline V gene. The CDR3 DNA, read in part, is TGCTCCAGCAGTCAATCAACGGCTGGGGGGGATGAACAGTAC. Translated, it gives CSSSQSTAGGDEQY. The full CDR3 protein reads CSSSQSTAGGDEQYF.

Turning to this clone: Mouse germline and gene names are used. The CDR3 end is not reached by the read, which stops 1 residue before it; the germline J gene fills it in. The rearrangement links TRBV31 to TRBJ2-4; TRBD2 is a possible D gene (6 bases). V was clipped by 0 bases and J by 0 bases, with 10 bases between them. There are 15 residues in the CDR3. The germline CDR1 and CDR2 sequences are GKSSPN and SITVG. The CDR3 sequence: CAWSLGTSSQNTLYF. The DNA read from the CDR3 is TGTGCCTGGAGTCTGGGGACTTCTAGTCAAAACACCTTGTAC.

On this clone: Mouse names are used for the genes. The sequenced fragment ends 1 residue before the CDR3 boundary, so the rest is inferred from the germline J gene. This chain joins TRBV16 and TRBJ1-1; D is possibly TRBD1 (5 bases). This CDR3 has 14 residues. Trimming cost V 5 bases and J 0 bases, with 10 bases left between them. Germline V gene sequence: CDR1 SGHSA, CDR2 FRNQAP. Incomplete CDR3 DNA: TGTGCAAGCAGCACTGGACAACCAAACACAGAAGTCTTC. As protein: CASSTGQPNTEVF. In full, the CDR3 reads CASSTGQPNTEVFF.